The 2 T cell receptor beta chains reported below all come from one sample, sequenced in a study of T cell responses to AZD1222 COVID-19 vaccine. Method: immunoSEQ multiplex PCR; TCRdb's copy keeps in-frame clones and lacks some. The sample lists around 270,000 clones, around 93% seen once, with 0.55% in the top ten. The sequences come from peripheral blood, collected 28 days after the second AZD1222 dose. Receptors originate from an adult who received the AZD1222 COVID-19 vaccine.

The chain carries TRBV7-9 and TRBJ1-3; D might be TRBD1 (5 bases). This CDR3 spans 15 amino acids. CDR1 and CDR2 (germline): SEHNR, FQNEAQ (reference sequence). The V and J ends lost 2 bases and 1 base respectively, with 9 bases between them. CDR3 nucleotides: TGTGCCAGCAGCTTAAGGGGTCCTTCTGGAAACACCATATATTTT. This codes for CASSLRGPSGNTIYF.

The chain couples TRBV28 to TRBJ1-1; no reliable D call. The CDR3 is 11 residues long. CDR1 and CDR2 (germline): MDHEN, SYDVKM. V lost 7 bases, J lost 1 base, and 4 bases lay in between. CDR3 sequence: CASKANTEAFF. The DNA for the CDR3 is TGTGCCAGCAAGGCGAACACTGAAGCTTTCTTT.